The 28 T cell receptor beta chains listed next were all sequenced from one sample in a study of PD-1 blockade in classical Hodgkin lymphoma. All patients experienced relapse after autologous stem cell transplantation, and brentuximab vedotin exposure was variable. Libraries were prepared by immunoSEQ multiplex PCR; TCRdb keeps only in-frame clonotypes and omits some of them. The table lists about 6,300 clones, about 82% of them singletons, with 45% to 50% in the top ten. Sequencing was performed on peripheral blood mononuclear cells (PBMCs), taken before the second cycle of nivolumab. These receptors all come from a human donor with classical Hodgkin lymphoma.

The J gene is TRBJ1-1, the V gene TRBV5-4; 7 bases line up with TRBD1. The ends lost 4 bases at V and 4 bases at J; junction bases unmatched: 13. Germline V gives CDR1 SGHNT, CDR2 YYREEE (reference sequence). The CDR3 totals 16 residues. The chain's CDR3 is CASSPGVTGRGTEAFF. CDR3 nucleotide sequence: TGTGCCAGCAGCCCGGGGGTGACAGGGAGGGGCACTGAAGCTTTCTTT.

The rearrangement uses TRBV5-1 and TRBJ2-7; D might be TRBD1 (6 bases). The V gene lost 0 bases and the J gene lost 6 bases, with 13 bases spanning the gap. Germline lookup yields CDR1 SGHRS and CDR2 YFSETQ. This CDR3 has 14 amino acids. CDR3 bases: TGCGCCAGCAGCTTGGAGGGCAGGGGAACCGAGCAGTACGTC. It codes for CASSLEGRGTEQYV.

The genes are TRBV5-1 and TRBJ2-3; D is unclear. CDR3 length equals 16 residues. Trimming pared 0 bases from V and 5 bases from J, leaving 16 bases between. Germline-derived CDR1 and CDR2 are SGHRS and YFSETQ. DNA for the CDR3: TGCGCCAGCAGCTTGGTGCACGGGTTAGGTAGAGATACGCAGTATTTT. This sequence encodes CASSLVHGLGRDTQYF.

The gene calls are TRBV18 and TRBJ1-3; D not certain. Between the trimmed V and J ends, which lost 4 bases and 6 bases, there was a span of 19 bases. CDR1 is KGHSH, CDR2 LQKENI, per germline. The CDR3 extends over 16 amino acids. CDR3 nucleotides: TGTGCCAGCTCACTTCACAGCCGACTCTCCCTAAACACCATATATTTT. The encoded protein is CASSLHSRLSLNTIYF.

This chain links TRBV4-1 with TRBJ2-1, with D possibly called TRBD1 or TRBD2 (5 bases each). This CDR3 has 16 amino acids. Germline V gives CDR1 MGHRA, CDR2 YSYEKL. V lost 4 bases, J lost 3 bases, and 16 bases lay in between. The CDR3 DNA reads as TGCGCCAGCAGCCGAAGGGACGGATTCAGCTACAATGAGCAGTTCTTC. It yields the protein CASSRRDGFSYNEQFF.

The V and J genes are TRBV20-1 and TRBJ2-3; no clear D gene. Germline CDR1 and CDR2: DFQATT and SNEGSKA (reference sequence). This CDR3 region has 11 residues. Trimming left V 6 bases short and J 2 bases short, with 6 bases between. CDR3 loop: CSAPTTDTQYF. The DNA for the CDR3 is TGCAGTGCCCCCACCACAGATACGCAGTATTTT.

This chain joins TRBV5-1 and TRBJ2-3, with unresolved D. The V and J ends lost 1 base and 5 bases respectively, with 11 bases between them. The CDR3 loop spans 14 amino acids. The V gene's germline CDR1 is SGHRS and CDR2 YFSETQ. CDR3 sequence: CASSLIRARDTQYF. CDR3 DNA sequence: TGCGCCAGCAGCTTGATTAGGGCCAGAGATACGCAGTATTTT.

The chain joins TRBV6-5 to TRBJ2-2, with D possibly TRBD2 on 5 matching bases. CDR1 is MNHEY, CDR2 SVGAGI, per germline. Trimming shortened V by 7 bases and J by 7 bases, and 16 bases separated the two germline ends. The CDR3 is 14 amino acids. In DNA, the CDR3 is TGTGCCAGCACCCCCCACGGGGTTGGCGGGGAGCTGTTTTTT. It yields the protein CASTPHGVGGELFF.

The genes are TRBV12-5 and TRBJ2-5; no definite D call. V was cut by 3 bases and J by 7 bases, with 12 bases left in between. Germline V CDR1 and CDR2: LGHNT, FRNRAP. The CDR3 has 13 amino acids. In DNA, the CDR3 is TGTGCTAGTGGTTTAGAACCTCCCGGGACCCAGTACTTC. Its translation is CASGLEPPGTQYF. The full variable domain, its missing parts supplied by reference TRBV12-5 and TRBJ2-5, is DARVTQTPRHKVTEMGQEVTMRCQPILGHNTVFWYRQTMMQGLELLAYFRNRAPLDDSGMPKDRFSAEMPDATLATLKIQPSEPRDSAVYFCASGLEPPGTQYFGPGTRLLVL.

The chain recombines TRBV5-5 with TRBJ1-1; D ambiguous. There are 15 residues in the CDR3. Germline V lookup: CDR1 SGHKS, CDR2 YYEKEE (reference sequence). V lost 0 bases and J lost 1, with 10 bases in between. The CDR3 region has the DNA TGTGCCAGCAGCTTGGCGGGCACCGGGAACACTGAAGCTTTCTTT. Amino acids: CASSLAGTGNTEAFF.

The chain carries TRBV4-1 and TRBJ1-4; weak D call: TRBD1 (6 bases). V was trimmed by 1 base and J by 7 bases, leaving 16 bases between them. Germline V CDR1 and CDR2: MGHRA, YSYEKL. This CDR3 has 16 residues. The CDR3 is CASSQGLARGREKLFF. In DNA form, the CDR3 reads TGCGCCAGCAGCCAAGGGCTGGCCAGGGGTCGTGAAAAACTGTTTTTT.

The V and J genes are TRBV7-8 and TRBJ2-6; a weak D match, TRBD1 (6 bases). Germline CDR1 and CDR2: SGHVS and FQNEAQ. Between the trimmed V and J ends, which lost 1 base and 1 base, there was a span of 20 bases. The CDR3 consists of 20 residues. The CDR3, as DNA: TGTGCCAGCAGCTTAGTACAGGGCACCATTTTAATATCTGGGGCCAACGTCCTGACTTTC. It specifies CASSLVQGTILISGANVLTF.

This chain links TRBV12-5 with TRBJ2-6; D unresolved. Germline lookup yields CDR1 LGHNT and CDR2 FRNRAP. V was shortened by 3 bases and J by 0 bases, with 6 bases between the two germline ends. The CDR3 runs 15 residues. CDR3 region: CASGFGPSGANVLTF. CDR3 coding DNA: TGTGCTAGTGGTTTTGGTCCCTCTGGGGCCAACGTCCTGACTTTC.

J is TRBJ2-7 and V is TRBV7-1, with no clear D. TRBV7-1 has ORF status, its function being uncertain. V was clipped by 4 bases and J by 9 bases, with 16 bases between them. There are 13 residues in the CDR3. CDR3 loop: CASSLGGLWGQYV. The CDR3 DNA reads as TGTGCCAGCAGCTTAGGCGGCCTCTGGGGGCAGTACGTC.

This rearrangement joins TRBV27 to TRBJ1-1; D might be TRBD1 (6 bases). CDR3 size: 16 residues. The ends were cut back, 0 bases at V and 4 bases at J, with 15 bases in the middle. Per germline, CDR1 MNHEY and CDR2 SMNVEV (reference sequence). The DNA of the CDR3 is TGTGCCAGCAGTTTATCACCTACAGGGTTCAGCACTGAAGCTTTCTTT. It translates to CASSLSPTGFSTEAFF.

The V and J genes are TRBV25-1 and TRBJ2-1; TRBD2 is a possible D gene (6 bases). Trimming left V 5 bases short and J 4 bases short, with 12 bases between. The CDR3 is 14 amino acids. Germline values: CDR1 MGHDK, CDR2 SYGVNS. The CDR3 loop is CASSIPGGYNEQFF. The CDR3, as DNA: TGTGCCAGCAGTATACCCGGGGGTTACAATGAGCAGTTCTTC.

The rearrangement links TRBV7-2 to TRBJ2-4; no firm D call. V lost 1 base and J 10 bases, leaving 14 bases between the germline ends. This CDR3 comprises 14 residues. The V gene's germline CDR1 is SGHTA and CDR2 FQGNSA. The CDR3: CASSLGPIQSIQYF. The CDR3 DNA reads as TGTGCCAGCAGCTTAGGCCCGATTCAGAGTATTCAGTACTTC.

This chain connects TRBV6-1 to TRBJ2-1, with a weak D call TRBD1 (7 bases). Germline CDR1 reads MNHNS; CDR2 reads SASEGT. The CDR3 spans 12 residues. V was clipped by 4 bases and J by 11 bases, with 12 bases between them. CDR3 loop: CASSAGDRKQFF. The CDR3 nucleotides are TGTGCCAGCAGTGCGGGGGACAGAAAGCAGTTCTTC.

The chain couples TRBV27 to TRBJ2-2; TRBD2 matches 11 bases. The germline V gene encodes CDR1 MNHEY and CDR2 SMNVEV (reference sequence). This CDR3 is 18 amino acids long. V was clipped by 4 bases and J by 3 bases; unmatched bases: 10. The CDR3 here is CASSSLAGGPTDTGELFF. CDR3 bases: TGTGCCAGCAGTTCCTTAGCGGGAGGGCCGACGGACACCGGGGAGCTGTTTTTT.

The V call is TRBV5-8, the J call TRBJ2-1; D gene uncertain. The CDR3 has 13 residues. Germline-derived CDR1 and CDR2 are SGHTS and YDEGEE. V was pared by 0 bases and J by 10 bases, with 11 bases between. CDR3 sequence (DNA): TGTGCCAGCAGCTTGGGTGGACGCCGGGAGCAGTTCTTC. Amino acid sequence: CASSLGGRREQFF.

This clone appeared a few times. The chain recombines TRBV18 with TRBJ2-3, with D unresolved. Germline CDR1 is KGHSH and CDR2 is LQKENI. The CDR3 is 11 amino acids. Trimming stripped 2 bases from V and 9 bases from J, with 6 bases between. The CDR3: CASSPTRTQYF. As DNA, the CDR3 is TGTGCCAGCTCACCAACGAGGACGCAGTATTTT. Looking up the rest from reference TRBV18 and TRBJ2-3 gives the full variable domain: NAGVMQNPRHLVRRRGQEARLRCSPMKGHSHVYWYRQLPEEGLKFMVYLQKENIIDESGMPKERFSAEFPKEGPSILRIQQVVRGDSAAYFCASSPTRTQYFGPGTRLTVL.

V gene TRBV11-2 combines with J gene TRBJ2-1, with unresolved D. The length of the CDR3 is 13 residues. The ends were cut back, 3 bases at V and 3 bases at J, with 6 bases in the middle. Looked up from germline, CDR1 is SGHAT and CDR2 is FQNNGV. CDR3 protein: CASSLSSYNEQFF. DNA for the CDR3: TGTGCCAGCAGCTTGAGCAGCTACAATGAGCAGTTCTTC.

This clone has a single count. The gene calls are TRBV7-9 and TRBJ2-3; 8 nucleotides align to TRBD2. The V gene end was trimmed by 5 bases and the J gene end by 8 bases; junction bases not matched to a gene: 15. Germline CDR1 and CDR2: SEHNR and FQNEAQ (reference sequence). The CDR3 is 16 residues long. CDR3 residues: CASSVPTSALGGTQYF. The CDR3 nucleotides are TGTGCCAGCAGCGTCCCGACTAGCGCCCTGGGGGGTACGCAGTATTTT.

The chain uses TRBV12-5 and TRBJ2-2; 7 positions match TRBD1. V lost 6 bases, J lost 3 bases, and 10 bases stayed unmatched. Germline V CDR1 and CDR2: LGHNT, FRNRAP. The CDR3 length is 16 residues. The CDR3 DNA reads TGTGCTAGTGGCCGACGACAGGGTTGGTACACCGGGGAGCTGTTTTTT. This encodes CASGRRQGWYTGELFF.

This rearrangement joins TRBV6-6 to TRBJ2-7; the match to TRBD1 covers 7 bases. J lost 6 bases, V lost 3 bases, and 5 bases had no gene match. Germline V gene sequence: CDR1 MNHNY, CDR2 SVGAGI (reference sequence). The CDR3 is 13 amino acids. The CDR3: CASSYRPGGEQYV. The CDR3 nucleotides are TGTGCCAGCAGTTATCGGCCAGGGGGCGAGCAGTACGTC.

The chain uses TRBV5-1 and TRBJ2-3; 9 bases agree with TRBD1. Germline V gene data show CDR1 as SGHRS and CDR2 as YFSETQ. J was trimmed by 3 bases and V by 3 bases; bases with no gene match: 5. The CDR3 is 15 amino acids. The CDR3 spells CASSYPQGATDTQYF. The CDR3 DNA follows: TGCGCCAGCAGCTACCCACAGGGGGCAACAGATACGCAGTATTTT.

This chain connects TRBV6-5 to TRBJ1-3, with unresolved D. Germline CDR1 reads MNHEY; CDR2 reads SVGAGI. V gave up 0 bases and J gave up 4 bases, with 4 bases separating them. The CDR3 consists of 13 residues. The CDR3, as DNA: TGTGCCAGCAGTTACTCAAGAGGAAACACCATATATTTT. It yields the protein CASSYSRGNTIYF.

CDR3 protein: CASSPFIVGHYGYTF. The CDR3 coding sequence is TGTGCCAGCTCACCCTTCATTGTGGGGCACTATGGCTACACCTTC. The chain carries TRBV18 and TRBJ1-2; perhaps TRBD1 as D (5 bases). The germline V and J ends were trimmed by 3 bases and 3 bases, with 14 bases remaining between them. Germline CDR1 KGHSH, CDR2 LQKENI. This CDR3 spans 15 amino acids.